These T cell receptor beta chains were read from a single sample in a study of blood T cell repertoires in COVID-19. Sequenced by immunoSEQ multiplex PCR; TCRdb stores in-frame clones only, minus some. The data contain 100,000 to 150,000 clones, 92% of them singletons. The sequenced sample was peripheral blood. The receptors stem from a man aged 50-60 years with COVID-19, enrolled during active disease. Each CDR3 is given with its conserved first and last residue. The D gene is left open where the match is weak. Not every row has a clone size; where given, it reads once, few, many or a size class.

TRBJ1-1 | TRBV7-9 | NA | NA | 16 | TGTGCCAGCAGCTTCAATATCCCAGGGAAGGGAACTGAAGCTTTCTTT | CASSFNIPGKGTEAFF
TRBJ2-4 | TRBV27 | NA | NA | 12 | TGTGCCAGCAGTTTTGAGGGAGGTATTCAGTACTTC | CASSFEGGIQYF
TRBJ2-1 | TRBV6-5 | NA | TRBD2 | 16 | TGTGCCAGCAGTTGGACTAGCGGGAGAGGAATGGGTGAGCAGTTCTTC | CASSWTSGRGMGEQFF
TRBJ2-3 | TRBV28 | once | TRBD1 | 14 | TGTGCCAGCAGGACAGGGGGGGCCACAGATACGCAGTATTTT | CASRTGGATDTQYF
TRBJ1-2 | TRBV28 | NA | NA | 14 | TGTGCCAGCAGTCAGTTCGGCAGCACTATCGGCTACACCTTC | CASSQFGSTIGYTF
TRBJ2-2 | TRBV5-1 | NA | TRBD1 | 15 | TGCGCCAGCAGCTTGGCAGGGGGTTTCACCGGGGAGCTGTTTTTT | CASSLAGGFTGELFF
TRBJ2-3 | TRBV7-8 | NA | NA | 16 | TGTGCCAGCAGCTTAGGGGTTGGGGGGAATACAGATACGCAGTATTTT | CASSLGVGGNTDTQYF
TRBJ1-5 | TRBV7-8 | NA | TRBD1 | 19 | TGTGCCAGCAGCTTAGCGCGGACAGGGGGCCCGCCTGGGGGTCAGCCCCAGCATTTT | CASSLARTGGPPGGQPQHF
TRBJ2-7 | TRBV5-6 | few | NA | 13 | TGTGCCAGCAGCTTGGGAGGCCTTTACGAGCAGTACTTC | CASSLGGLYEQYF
TRBJ1-1 | TRBV2 | NA | TRBD1 | 14 | TGTGCCAGCACCACAGGGGTCTACGAGGGTGAAGCTTTCTTT | CASTTGVYEGEAFF
TRBJ1-5 | TRBV30 | NA | NA | 14 | TGTGCCTGGAGTGTACTGAGTAGCAATCAGCCCCAGCATTTT | CAWSVLSSNQPQHF
TRBJ2-7 | TRBV12-3/TRBV12-4 | NA | NA | 12 | TGTGCCAGCAGCCCAGGGTCGGACGAGCAGTACTTC | CASSPGSDEQYF
TRBJ1-1 | TRBV19 | NA | NA | 15 | TGTGCCAGTAGCAAAATCGACAGAGTGAACACTGAAGCTTTCTTT | CASSKIDRVNTEAFF
TRBJ1-5 | TRBV4-1 | NA | NA | 16 | TGCGCCAGCAGCCAAGATACTACACAGGGCGTTCAGCCCCAGCATTTT | CASSQDTTQGVQPQHF
TRBJ2-3 | TRBV18 | once | TRBD1 | 15 | TGTGCCAGCTCTCCCGGGACAGTCGGCACAGATACGCAGTATTTT | CASSPGTVGTDTQYF
TRBJ2-1 | TRBV29-1 | once | TRBD2 | 14 | TGCAGCGTGGCCGGGACTAGCGGGAGTTATGAGCAGTTCTTC | CSVAGTSGSYEQFF
TRBJ1-2 | TRBV19 | once | NA | 16 | TGTGCCAGTTTTCAAGGGGCTCGACAGGAAATCGGTGGCTACACCTTC | CASFQGARQEIGGYTF
TRBJ2-1 | TRBV4-3 | NA | NA | 13 | TGCGCCAGCAGCCCGAGAGCTTCCAATGAGCAGTTCTTC | CASSPRASNEQFF
TRBJ2-5 | TRBV6-5 | NA | NA | 14 | TGTGCCAGCAGTTACCTGACAAGCGGGGAGACCCAGTACTTC | CASSYLTSGETQYF